What follows are 10 T cell receptor beta chains derived from one specimen sequenced in a study of blood T cell repertoires in COVID-19 (TCRdb year 2020). Libraries were made using the immunoSEQ multiplex PCR assay. TCRdb holds this immuneACCESS table with in-frame rearrangements only. Some clones are missing; in checked studies, unresolved V genes explain under half, and the rest has no known cause. Present in this sample are about 160,000 clones, approximately 80% of which were seen just once. The ten top clones hold 3% to 3.5% of the sample. The sample comprised PBMCs or T cells enriched from blood (not recorded which). These receptors all stem from a woman aged 60-70 years who had recovered from COVID-19.

The chain joins TRBV28 to TRBJ1-1, with D perhaps matching TRBD1 (6 bases). V lost 6 bases and J 1 base, leaving 6 bases between the germline ends. Germline-derived CDR1 and CDR2 are MDHEN and SYDVKM. The CDR3 contains 12 residues. CDR3 region: CASRGANTEAFF. The CDR3 DNA is TGTGCCAGCAGGGGGGCGAACACTGAAGCTTTCTTT. The full variable domain, with the rest looked up from reference TRBV28 and TRBJ1-1, is DVKVTQSSRYLVKRTGEKVFLECVQDMDHENMFWYRQDPGLGLRLIYFSYDVKMKEKGDIPEGYSVSREKKERFSLILESASTNQTSMYLCASRGANTEAFFGQGTRLTVV.

This rearrangement joins TRBV2 to TRBJ2-1; D is perhaps TRBD1 (7 bases). Trimming shortened V by 6 bases and J by 6 bases, and 24 bases separated the two germline ends. Germline V gene data show CDR1 as SNHLY and CDR2 as FYNNEI. The CDR3 extends over 17 amino acids. The CDR3 loop is CASRASPQGTWGNEQFF. CDR3 bases: TGTGCCAGCAGGGCGTCTCCACAGGGGACTTGGGGCAATGAGCAGTTCTTC.

The chain combines TRBV29-1 with TRBJ2-7, with D perhaps TRBD1 (6 bases). Trimming left V 6 bases short and J 7 bases short, with 19 bases between. This CDR3 spans 13 amino acids. CDR1 SQVTM and CDR2 ANQGSEA come from the germline V gene. The CDR3 sequence: CSVQKTGSEEQYF. The CDR3 DNA reads as TGCAGCGTGCAGAAAACAGGGTCGGAGGAGCAGTACTTC.

Only a few counts were recorded for this clone. V usage is TRBV3-1 (or the pseudogene TRBV3-2) and J usage is TRBJ2-1, with 7 positions matching TRBD2. The J segment lost 1 base and the V segment lost 3 bases, leaving 6 bases of the junction unmatched. The CDR3 contains 16 residues. From germline, CDR1 is LGHDT and CDR2 YNNKEL (reference sequence). As DNA, the CDR3 is TGTGCCAGCAGCCAGGCCGGCGGGGGTTCCTACAATGAGCAGTTCTTC. This codes for CASSQAGGGSYNEQFF.

This chain uses TRBV5-4 with TRBJ2-7, with 12 positions matching TRBD2. CDR1 is SGHNT and CDR2 is YYREEE in the germline V gene (reference sequence). This CDR3 is built from 15 residues. Losses at the gene ends were 4 bases for V and 5 bases for J; bases not matched to a gene: 7. The CDR3 DNA reads TGTGCCAGCAGCCCTTTAGGACTAGCGGGGAACGAGCAGTACTTC. Translation: CASSPLGLAGNEQYF.

This chain's CDR3 is CASSGLLGQGDYGYTF. The CDR3 DNA sequence: TGCGCCAGCAGTGGCCTCCTGGGACAGGGGGACTATGGCTACACCTTC. V and J are TRBV10-2 and TRBJ1-2; the match to TRBD1 covers 11 bases. The junction had 7 bases not matched to a gene; V was cut back by 4 bases and J by 3 bases. The germline CDR1 and CDR2 sequences are WSHSY and SAAADI. The length of the CDR3 is 16 residues.

The V and J genes are TRBV3-1 (or the pseudogene TRBV3-2) and TRBJ2-1; the D gene is possibly TRBD2 (5 bases). Trimming shortened V by 1 base and J by 8 bases, and 9 bases separated the two germline ends. The CDR3 covers 13 residues. Germline loops: CDR1 LGHDT, CDR2 YNNKEL (reference sequence). The CDR3 sequence: CASSQGPGYEQFF. The CDR3 DNA is TGTGCCAGCAGCCAAGGTCCGGGGTATGAGCAGTTCTTC.

The chain uses TRBV5-1 and TRBJ1-1; a possible D gene is TRBD1 (5 bases). The CDR3 has 13 residues. Deletions cut 3 bases from V and 1 base from J, with 7 bases between. The V gene's germline CDR1 is SGHRS and CDR2 YFSETQ. CDR3 protein: CASSSGQNTEAFF. The DNA of the CDR3 is TGCGCCAGCAGCTCAGGACAGAACACTGAAGCTTTCTTT. The entire variable domain, with the rest obtained from reference TRBV5-1 and TRBJ1-1, is as follows: KAGVTQTPRYLIKTRGQQVTLSCSPISGHRSVSWYQQTPGQGLQFLFEYFSETQRNKGNFPGRFSGRQFSNSRSEMNVSTLELGDSALYLCASSSGQNTEAFFGQGTRLTVV.

The chain carries TRBV6-5 and TRBJ2-3; D call uncertain. The CDR3 length is 13 residues. Germline CDR1 and CDR2: MNHEY and SVGAGI. The ends were cut back, 6 bases at V and 6 bases at J, with 13 bases in the middle. The chain's CDR3 is CASSNQQADTQYF. For the CDR3, the DNA is TGTGCCAGCAGCAACCAGCAGGCGGATACGCAGTATTTT.

This clone occurred a few times. This chain uses TRBV7-2 with TRBJ1-1; perhaps TRBD1 as D (5 bases). Per the germline V gene, CDR1 is SGHTA and CDR2 is FQGNSA. Trimming took off 5 bases at V and 4 bases at J, with 14 bases between the two ends. The CDR3 consists of 14 residues. CDR3 coding DNA: TGTGCCAGCAGCGCTGGGGTGGGGCGCACTGAAGCTTTCTTT. Protein sequence: CASSAGVGRTEAFF.